There are a few counts of the clone carrying this T cell receptor beta chain. Its target is not known. The CDR3 loop spans 14 amino acids. V shed 3 bases and J 6 bases; nucleotides not matched to a gene: 2. CDR1 and CDR2 (germline): SGHRS, YFSETQ. The data are from a study of T cells in localized non-small cell lung cancer. Broader study findings: A denser population of T cells in blood accompanied longer overall survival. Adjacent lung tissue had a median roughly 62 of the top 100 clones found in the tumor. The tumor had only one region sequenced, so heterogeneity remains possible. Peak T cell clonality was found in uninvolved adjacent lung, exceeding tumor.

The table came from immunoSEQ multiplex PCR; TCRdb's copy has only in-frame clones and leaves some out. The data show roughly 28,000 clones, about 81% seen once. The source material was peripheral blood, sampled before any cancer treatment. V gene TRBV5-1 combines with J gene TRBJ2-7; TRBD2 aligns across 14 bases. The origin of this receptor is a woman aged 35 to 70 with stage I lung adenocarcinoma. CDR3 region: CASSWTSGGLEQYF. The CDR3 DNA follows: TGCGCCAGCAGCTGGACTAGCGGGGGGCTCGAGCAGTACTTC.